This paragraph covers one TCR beta chain sequence. Method: immunoSEQ multiplex PCR; TCRdb's copy keeps in-frame clones and lacks some. The sample contains some 53,000 clones, 80% to 95% of which appear only once. The data derive from a study of T cell changes during pregnancy in multiple sclerosis. V lost 3 bases and J 4 bases, leaving 10 bases between the germline ends. The CDR3 spans 14 residues. CDR1 and CDR2 (germline): SGDLS, YYNGEE. The source material was CD4+ T cells from peripheral blood mononuclear cells, sampled in the third trimester of pregnancy. The sequence came from a female donor with multiple sclerosis, enrolled in a pregnancy study. The V call is TRBV9, the J call TRBJ1-4; possible D gene TRBD1, 5 bases. Here the CDR3 DNA reads TGTGCCAGCAGCGCAGGACAAATTAATGAAAAACTGTTTTTT. As protein: CASSAGQINEKLFF.